This is a list of T cell receptor beta chains from one sample in a study of blood T cell repertoires in COVID-19. The assay was immunoSEQ multiplex PCR, and TCRdb's table has in-frame clones only and misses some. The sample contains under 150,000 clones, about 89% of which appear only once. Sequencing was done on a sample of peripheral blood. Receptors originate from a man in his fifties or sixties with active or convalescent COVID-19. Each CDR3 is given with its conserved first and last residue. D genes are given only for firm matches. Some rows mark clone size as missing; the rest say once, few, many or name a class of expanded clone.

cdr3_aa cdr3_nt j_call d_call v_call clone_size cdr3_length
CSVLGQKTYNEQFF TGCAGCGTCTTGGGACAGAAGACCTACAATGAGCAGTTCTTC TRBJ2-1 TRBD1 TRBV29-1 - 14
CASTFLAGELFF TGTGCCAGCACTTTCCTCGCCGGGGAGCTGTTTTTT TRBJ2-2 - TRBV12-3/TRBV12-4 - 12
CASSQGIGSPGYTF TGCGCCAGCAGCCAAGGAATCGGTTCGCCTGGCTACACCTTC TRBJ1-2 - TRBV4-3 - 14
CASSGTSGGRTDTQYF TGTGCCAGCAGCGGGACTAGCGGGGGGCGCACAGATACGCAGTATTTT TRBJ2-3 TRBD2 TRBV4-2 - 16
CASSPRDRGSYTF TGTGCCAGCAGCCCACGGGACAGGGGGAGCTACACCTTC TRBJ1-2 TRBD1 TRBV6-6 - 13
CASSLSSGSSYNEQFF TGTGCCAGCAGCTTAAGTAGCGGGAGCTCCTACAATGAGCAGTTCTTC TRBJ2-1 TRBD2 TRBV11-3 - 16
CASSLRDSTDTQYF TGTGCCAGCAGCCTTCGGGATAGCACAGATACGCAGTATTTT TRBJ2-3 - TRBV27 - 14
CAISLSGGAPNEQFF TGTGCCATCTCCCTCAGCGGAGGGGCCCCAAATGAGCAGTTCTTC TRBJ2-1 - TRBV28 - 15
CASSPLLSGGAKNIQYF TGCGCCAGCAGCCCCCTCCTTAGTGGGGGCGCCAAAAACATTCAGTACTTC TRBJ2-4 - TRBV5-1 - 17
CASSPPLRDRGSGELFF TGTGCCAGCTCACCACCGTTGCGGGACAGGGGGTCCGGGGAGCTGTTTTTT TRBJ2-2 TRBD1 TRBV18 - 17
CASSLSRSAGAGGTQYF TGCGCCAGCAGCCTTTCAAGATCTGCGGGGGCCGGAGGTACGCAGTATTTT TRBJ2-3 - TRBV4-1 few 17
CASSLVGQGGETQYF TGTGCCAGCAGCTTAGTGGGACAGGGAGGGGAGACCCAGTACTTC TRBJ2-5 TRBD1 TRBV11-2 - 15
CASSRGQRGTDTQYF TGCGCCAGCAGCAGGGGACAACGAGGGACAGATACGCAGTATTTT TRBJ2-3 - TRBV10-1 - 15
CASSLAGAQETQYF TGTGCCAGCAGCTTAGCAGGAGCTCAAGAGACCCAGTACTTC TRBJ2-5 - TRBV7-2 - 14